Each of the 31 T cell receptor beta chains below was sequenced from the same sample in a study of OX40 agonist ivuxolimab in advanced cancers. Here immunoSEQ multiplex PCR was the method, and the copy in TCRdb shows in-frame clones only, minus some. The sample records almost 80,000 clones, about 83% being singletons. The material was CD4+ or CD8+ T cells sorted from blood, obtained in a trial of the OX40 agonist ivuxolimab. The source is an adult with an advanced solid tumor such as melanoma, head and neck, liver or kidney cancer.

The rearrangement joins TRBV11-2 to TRBJ2-3, with 9 bases matching TRBD2. The CDR3 has 16 residues. Germline assignment: CDR1 SGHAT and CDR2 FQNNGV. Trimming took 8 bases from V and 0 from J; bases not matched to a gene: 9. The CDR3 protein is CASRIGLAPSTDTQYF. In DNA form, the CDR3 reads TGTGCCAGCCGAATCGGACTAGCGCCGAGCACAGATACGCAGTATTTT.

The V gene is TRBV7-2, the J gene TRBJ1-6; 7 nucleotides align to TRBD1. Looked up from germline, CDR1 is SGHTA and CDR2 is FQGNSA. The CDR3 covers 14 residues. Trimming at V came to 2 bases and at J to 7 bases, leaving 2 bases not matched to a gene. CDR3 protein: CASSLPGQNSPLHF. CDR3 sequence (DNA): TGTGCCAGCAGCTTACCGGGACAGAATTCACCCCTCCACTTT.

This clone was counted once. This chain connects TRBV5-4 to TRBJ2-3, with 11 bases matching TRBD2. After removal of 4 bases from V and 4 bases from J, the junction contained 5 bases not matched to a gene. Germline V lookup: CDR1 SGHNT, CDR2 YYREEE (reference sequence). CDR3 length: 15 residues. CDR3 region: CASSGRTSGSDTQYF. As DNA, the CDR3 is TGTGCCAGCAGCGGGAGGACTAGCGGGTCAGATACGCAGTATTTT. The variable domain in full, completed from reference TRBV5-4 and TRBJ2-3, reads ETGVTQSPTHLIKTRGQQVTLRCSSQSGHNTVSWYQQALGQGPQFIFQYYREEENGRGNFPPRFSGLQFPNYSSELNVNALELDDSALYLCASSGRTSGSDTQYFGPGTRLTVL.

V gene TRBV7-6 combines with J gene TRBJ1-6; 10 nucleotides line up with TRBD1. Per the germline V gene, CDR1 is SGHVS and CDR2 is FNYEAQ. The CDR3 contains 18 residues. V lost 5 bases to trimming and J lost 6 bases; unmatched junction nucleotides: 13. CDR3 loop: CASSETPMRTGGNSPLHF. The CDR3, as DNA: TGTGCCAGCAGCGAGACCCCCATGAGGACAGGGGGTAATTCACCCCTCCACTTT.

This clone was picked up one time. This rearrangement joins TRBV5-1 to TRBJ2-1; possibly TRBD1 for D (5 bases). Trimming left V 4 bases short and J 4 bases short, with 9 bases between. The CDR3 has 13 residues. Germline V gene data show CDR1 as SGHRS and CDR2 as YFSETQ. CDR3: CASSLPGYNEQFF. CDR3 sequence (DNA): TGCGCCAGCAGCCTTCCAGGGTACAATGAGCAGTTCTTC.

This rearrangement joins TRBV6-5 to TRBJ1-6; maybe TRBD1 (6 bases). CDR3 length: 13 amino acids. The germline V and J ends were trimmed by 6 bases and 9 bases, with 12 bases remaining between them. Germline assignment: CDR1 MNHEY and CDR2 SVGAGI. The CDR3 region is CASSLARGSPLHF. For the CDR3, the DNA is TGTGCCAGCAGCCTTGCCAGGGGTTCACCCCTCCACTTT.

The chain has TRBV6-5 and TRBJ2-1, with 12 bases identical to TRBD2. Germline assignment: CDR1 MNHEY and CDR2 SVGAGI. The trim removed 9 bases at V and 6 bases at J, leaving 9 bases unmatched. The CDR3 is made up of 15 amino acids. CDR3 sequence reads: CASKTSGSMVNEQFF. The CDR3 region has the DNA TGTGCCAGTAAGACTAGCGGGAGTATGGTCAATGAGCAGTTCTTC.

A single count supports this clone. The V and J genes are TRBV2 and TRBJ1-2; possible D gene TRBD1, 5 bases. CDR1 is SNHLY, CDR2 FYNNEI, per germline. The CDR3 has 13 amino acids. Trimming took off 7 bases at V and 6 bases at J, with 15 bases between the two ends. The CDR3 DNA follows: TGTGCCAGCACCCAAGGGGTTACGGATGGCTACACCTTC. Its protein is CASTQGVTDGYTF.

In its sample, this clone was seen once. This chain joins TRBV28 and TRBJ2-4; D is unresolved. The CDR3 runs to 13 residues. V was pared by 3 bases and J by 0 bases, with 3 bases between. Germline V gives CDR1 MDHEN, CDR2 SYDVKM. The CDR3 DNA reads TGTGCCAGCAGTTTTACAGCCAAAAACATTCAGTACTTC. It codes for CASSFTAKNIQYF.

The CDR3 DNA reads TGTGCCAGCAGCTTTCGGTACAGTACTCTAGCCAAAAACATTCAGTACTTC. As protein: CASSFRYSTLAKNIQYF. The chain is built from TRBV5-8 and TRBJ2-4; D is uncertain. Trimming pared 2 bases from V and 0 bases from J, leaving 15 bases between. Germline CDR1 is SGHTS and CDR2 is YDEGEE. This CDR3 is built from 17 residues.

The rearrangement links TRBV7-9 to TRBJ2-7; 10 bases agree with TRBD1. The junction had 7 bases not matched to a gene; V was cut back by 4 bases and J by 1 base. The CDR3 runs 16 residues. CDR1 SEHNR and CDR2 FQNEAQ come from the germline V gene (reference sequence). Here the CDR3 DNA reads TGTGCCAGCAGCTGGTCCGGGACAGGGGTTTCCTACGAGCAGTACTTC. Amino acids: CASSWSGTGVSYEQYF.

This clone came up once. The CDR3 nucleotides read TGTGCCAGCAGTGCCGGGACAGGGGGCACCTATGGCTACACCTTC. It codes for CASSAGTGGTYGYTF. The chain combines TRBV5-6 with TRBJ1-2; 12 bases agree with TRBD1. Germline CDR1 is SGHDT and CDR2 is YYEEEE. This CDR3 contains 15 residues. Germline trimming cut 5 bases from V and 4 bases from J; bases unmatched to any gene: 6. The variable domain in full, completed from reference TRBV5-6 and TRBJ1-2, reads DAGVTQSPTHLIKTRGQQVTLRCSPKSGHDTVSWYQQALGQGPQFIFQYYEEEERQRGNFPDRFSGHQFPNYSSELNVNALLLGDSALYLCASSAGTGGTYGYTFGSGTRLTVV.

The chain uses TRBV11-3 and TRBJ2-3; 7 bases match TRBD2. Germline V gene data show CDR1 as SGHNT and CDR2 as YENEEA. V dropped 1 base and J dropped 2; count of bases not matched to a gene: 6. The CDR3 runs to 16 residues. The chain's CDR3 is CASSLGASGATDTQYF. The DNA of the CDR3 is TGTGCCAGCAGCTTAGGAGCTAGCGGCGCCACAGATACGCAGTATTTT.

This clone has at least ten counts. V gene TRBV7-9 combines with J gene TRBJ2-7; maybe TRBD2 (5 bases). Trimming removed 5 bases from V and 3 bases from J, with 8 bases in between. In germline, CDR1 is SEHNR, CDR2 FQNEAQ (reference sequence). This CDR3 region has 12 residues. CDR3 loop: CASSAGLYEQYF. Here the CDR3 DNA reads TGTGCCAGCAGCGCCGGACTCTACGAGCAGTACTTC.

This clone was detected only a few times. This chain uses TRBV19 with TRBJ1-4; D perhaps matches TRBD1 (5 bases). The germline V and J ends were trimmed by 5 bases and 5 bases, with 12 bases remaining between them. Germline V gene data show CDR1 as LNHDA and CDR2 as SQIVND (reference sequence). The CDR3 spans 14 residues. The CDR3 region has the DNA TGTGCCAGTAGTGGAGGACACCTCAATGAAAAACTGTTTTTT. Its translation: CASSGGHLNEKLFF.

The rearrangement joins TRBV5-1 to TRBJ1-1; D not certain. Trimming stripped 0 bases from V and 4 bases from J, with 7 bases between. The CDR3 sequence is 13 residues long. Germline V lookup: CDR1 SGHRS, CDR2 YFSETQ. The CDR3 protein is CASSLAFTTEAFF. The CDR3, as DNA: TGCGCCAGCAGCTTGGCGTTTACCACTGAAGCTTTCTTT.

This chain uses TRBV4-1 with TRBJ2-7, with D perhaps matching TRBD1 or TRBD2 (5 bases each). V was trimmed by 3 bases and J by 0 bases, leaving 18 bases between them. Germline values: CDR1 MGHRA, CDR2 YSYEKL. This CDR3 contains 17 residues. The CDR3 DNA reads TGCGCCAGCAGCCACCCACAACGGGGACGGAGCTCCTACGAGCAGTACTTC. Amino acids: CASSHPQRGRSSYEQYF.

The chain combines TRBV19 with TRBJ2-5; TRBD2 matches 9 bases. CDR3 length: 15 residues. V lost 3 bases and J lost 1; bases outside the gene matches: 3. CDR1 and CDR2 (germline): LNHDA, SQIVND (reference sequence). The CDR3 loop is CASSIAGGGQETQYF. As DNA, the CDR3 is TGTGCCAGTAGTATTGCGGGAGGGGGCCAAGAGACCCAGTACTTC.

The V and J genes are TRBV4-1 and TRBJ2-3; possible D gene TRBD2, 6 bases. Germline V lookup: CDR1 MGHRA, CDR2 YSYEKL. The V and J ends lost 10 bases and 1 base respectively, with 12 bases between them. The CDR3 has 13 amino acids. In DNA, the CDR3 is TGCGCCACCGCGGGATTTCGCACAGATACGCAGTATTTT. This encodes CATAGFRTDTQYF.

This chain uses TRBV5-1 with TRBJ2-5, with a possible D match to TRBD2 (5 bases). The CDR3 spans 13 residues. With 4 bases removed from V and 4 bases from J, the gap between germline ends came to 11 bases. Germline CDR1 and CDR2: SGHRS and YFSETQ. CDR3 region: CASSPPGGETQYF. The CDR3 region has the DNA TGCGCCAGCAGCCCCCCCGGAGGAGAGACCCAGTACTTC. The variable domain in full, completed from reference TRBV5-1 and TRBJ2-5, reads KAGVTQTPRYLIKTRGQQVTLSCSPISGHRSVSWYQQTPGQGLQFLFEYFSETQRNKGNFPGRFSGRQFSNSRSEMNVSTLELGDSALYLCASSPPGGETQYFGPGTRLLVL.

V is TRBV19 and J is TRBJ1-1; D not certain. Trimming removed 3 bases from V and 3 bases from J, with 11 bases in between. Germline V gene data show CDR1 as LNHDA and CDR2 as SQIVND (reference sequence). The CDR3 has 14 amino acids. The CDR3 reads CASSIKAGYTEAFF. CDR3 DNA: TGTGCCAGTAGTATTAAGGCCGGCTACACTGAAGCTTTCTTT.

This clone was counted between two and nine times. The chain links TRBV5-1 to TRBJ2-5; D gene unclear. The CDR3 loop spans 15 amino acids. CDR1 is SGHRS, CDR2 YFSETQ, per germline. Trimming left V 6 bases short and J 4 bases short, with 19 bases between. CDR3 loop: CASTPTGMVAETQYF. The CDR3 region has the DNA TGCGCCAGCACCCCAACCGGAATGGTCGCAGAGACCCAGTACTTC.

This sequence joins TRBV6-1 and TRBJ2-7; D may be TRBD1 (6 bases). Germline assignment: CDR1 MNHNS and CDR2 SASEGT. V dropped 4 bases and J dropped 1 base, with 11 bases sitting between them. This CDR3 spans 14 amino acids. The CDR3 is CASSGNRESYEQYF. CDR3 bases: TGTGCCAGCAGTGGGAACAGGGAGTCCTACGAGCAGTACTTC.

This clone turned up a few times. The chain carries TRBV7-9 and TRBJ2-2; D unclear. The CDR3 sequence is 13 residues long. The V end was cut by 6 bases, the J end by 5 bases, with 10 bases between. Germline CDR1 is SEHNR and CDR2 is FQNEAQ (reference sequence). CDR3 nucleotides: TGTGCCAGCAGTTCAGCGAGGACCGGGGAGCTGTTTTTT. Translation: CASSSARTGELFF.

The V and J genes are TRBV11-2 and TRBJ2-3, with D uncertain. The CDR3 contains 13 residues. Trimming removed 1 base at V and 3 bases at J, with 5 bases between. Looked up from germline, CDR1 is SGHAT and CDR2 is FQNNGV. The CDR3 sequence is CASSLGSTDTQYF. Here the CDR3 DNA reads TGTGCCAGCAGCTTAGGGAGTACAGATACGCAGTATTTT.

The chain carries TRBV5-1 and TRBJ1-4; 11 nucleotides align to TRBD1. CDR1 and CDR2 (germline): SGHRS, YFSETQ. The CDR3 is 17 amino acids. V lost 0 bases to trimming and J lost 2 bases; unmatched junction nucleotides: 3. CDR3 region: CASSLAGQGATNEKLFF. Here the CDR3 DNA reads TGCGCCAGCAGCTTGGCCGGACAGGGGGCCACTAATGAAAAACTGTTTTTT.

The chain combines TRBV11-3 with TRBJ1-1; D not resolved. V shed 2 bases and J shed 3 bases, with 7 bases lying between them. Germline values: CDR1 SGHNT, CDR2 YENEEA. The CDR3 runs to 13 residues. This CDR3 is CASSLRRDTEAFF. Written as DNA, the CDR3 is TGTGCCAGCAGCTTAAGGAGAGACACTGAAGCTTTCTTT. Combining the CDR3 with reference TRBV11-3 and TRBJ1-1 gives the whole variable domain EAGVVQSPRYKIIEKKQPVAFWCNPISGHNTLYWYLQNLGQGPELLIRYENEEAVDDSQLPKDRFSAERLKGVDSTLKIQPAELGDSAVYLCASSLRRDTEAFFGQGTRLTVV.

The chain links TRBV7-6 to TRBJ2-5; D is perhaps TRBD1 or TRBD2 (5 bases each). V shed 0 bases and J shed 9 bases, with 8 bases lying between them. The CDR3 sequence is 12 residues long. Germline CDR1 is SGHVS and CDR2 is FNYEAQ. The CDR3 sequence is CASSLAGEAQYF. The CDR3 bases are TGTGCCAGCAGCTTAGCGGGGGAAGCCCAGTACTTC.

The chain links TRBV6-5 to TRBJ1-1; possibly TRBD1 for D (5 bases). Germline CDR1 MNHEY, CDR2 SVGAGI. Trimming took off 0 bases at V and 5 bases at J, with 10 bases between the two ends. The CDR3 spans 14 residues. CDR3 sequence reads: CASSYSIGETEAFF. In nucleotides, the CDR3 is TGTGCCAGCAGTTACTCGATAGGGGAGACTGAAGCTTTCTTT.

The rearrangement links TRBV12-5 to TRBJ1-5; no definite D call. CDR3 length equals 12 residues. V gave up 8 bases and J gave up 7 bases, with 12 bases separating them. Germline CDR1 reads LGHNT; CDR2 reads FRNRAP. This CDR3 is CASLGERQPQHF. CDR3 coding DNA: TGTGCTAGTCTTGGGGAAAGACAGCCCCAGCATTTT.

The rearrangement links TRBV6-1 to TRBJ1-2; D not certain. Trimming left V 2 bases short and J 0 bases short, with 13 bases between. Germline V gene sequence: CDR1 MNHNS, CDR2 SASEGT. The CDR3 has 16 residues. In nucleotides, the CDR3 is TGTGCCAGCAGTGAACTCCGGAGAGTCACTAACTATGGCTACACCTTC. It codes for CASSELRRVTNYGYTF.